A single sample is the source of the 29 T cell receptor beta chains below, sequenced in a study of T cells in Graves' hyperthyroidism and ophthalmopathy. RNA transcripts yielded amplified TCR beta CDR3 regions. When the TCR CDR3 underwent first-round RT-PCR, the HTBI primer set was used. TCRdb reanalysed the multiplex PCR reads using MiXCR and keeps one entry per CDR3 protein. The sample shows a few hundred thousand distinct CDR3 sequences, around 21% of them seen only once. Sequencing was carried out using blood. These receptors all come from a young man with Graves' hyperthyroidism.

This clonotype has a count of ten or more. The rearrangement uses TRBV15 and TRBJ1-1, with 10 bases identical to TRBD1. CDR3 length: 13 residues. Germline loops: CDR1 LNHNV, CDR2 YYDKDF (reference sequence). V gave up 6 bases and J gave up 5 bases; unmatched junction bases: 3. The CDR3 loop reads CATRGTGVTEAFF. Written as DNA, the CDR3 is TGTGCCACCAGGGGGACAGGGGTAACTGAAGCTTTCTTT.

This clonotype showed up many times. The chain couples TRBV2 to TRBJ2-7; D might be TRBD1 (6 bases). Germline assignment: CDR1 SNHLY and CDR2 FYNNEI. Trimming pared 7 bases from V and 2 bases from J, leaving 9 bases between. CDR3 length: 12 residues. CDR3 sequence: CASTQGTYEQYF. In DNA form, the CDR3 reads TGTGCCAGCACCCAGGGGACCTACGAGCAGTACTTC.

V is TRBV15 and J is TRBJ1-6; 8 nucleotides align to TRBD1. Looked up from germline, CDR1 is LNHNV and CDR2 is YYDKDF (reference sequence). The length of the CDR3 is 16 residues. V shed 2 bases and J 8 bases; nucleotides not matched to a gene: 8. The chain's CDR3 is CATSRPVGQGYSPLHF. DNA of the CDR3: TGTGCCACCAGCAGACCGGTCGGACAGGGATATTCACCCCTCCACTTT.

This clonotype has at least ten counts. This rearrangement joins TRBV11-3 to TRBJ2-7; TRBD2 might be the D (6 bases). CDR3 length: 12 amino acids. The V gene's germline CDR1 is SGHNT and CDR2 YENEEA. V was shortened by 2 bases and J by 10 bases, with 12 bases between the two germline ends. The CDR3 nucleotides are TGTGCCAGCAGCTTACCGGGACTCCGCCAGTACTTC. As protein: CASSLPGLRQYF. The variable domain in full, completed from reference TRBV11-3 and TRBJ2-7, reads EAGVVQSPRYKIIEKKQPVAFWCNPISGHNTLYWYLQNLGQGPELLIRYENEEAVDDSQLPKDRFSAERLKGVDSTLKIQPAELGDSAVYLCASSLPGLRQYFGPGTRLTVT.

Only a few counts were recorded for this clonotype. The chain couples TRBV19 to TRBJ1-2; 10 bases fit TRBD1. V trimming: 6 bases; J trimming: 6 bases; junction bases outside the gene matches: 7. This CDR3 region has 14 residues. Germline lookup yields CDR1 LNHDA and CDR2 SQIVND (reference sequence). CDR3 loop: CASRRTGGSNGYTF. CDR3 in DNA: TGTGCCAGTAGAAGGACAGGGGGAAGTAATGGCTACACCTTC.

This clonotype was seen repeatedly, ten times or more. J is TRBJ2-7 and V is TRBV5-1; tentative D call: TRBD1 (5 bases). From germline, CDR1 is SGHRS and CDR2 YFSETQ. This CDR3 is 15 amino acids long. The germline V and J ends were trimmed by 0 bases and 0 bases, with 10 bases remaining between them. The CDR3 reads CASSLESGFSYEQYF. DNA for the CDR3: TGCGCCAGCAGCTTGGAGTCAGGGTTCTCCTACGAGCAGTACTTC.

This clonotype was recorded many times. The chain joins TRBV28 to TRBJ2-7; no clear D gene. Trimming took off 2 bases at V and 3 bases at J, with 5 bases between the two ends. The CDR3 has 12 amino acids. The germline CDR1 and CDR2 sequences are MDHEN and SYDVKM. This CDR3 reads CASSLRSYEQYF. CDR3 nucleotides: TGTGCCAGCAGTTTACGAAGCTACGAGCAGTACTTC.

This clonotype appeared a few times. The CDR3 nucleotides are TGTGCCAGCAGCTCCCCCGGGGGCGGGCAAGTGTACGAGCAGTACTTC. It translates to CASSSPGGGQVYEQYF. J is TRBJ2-7 and V is TRBV11-1; D is tentatively TRBD1 or TRBD2 (6 bases each). CDR1 SGHAT and CDR2 FQDESV come from the germline V gene (reference sequence). The CDR3 loop spans 16 amino acids. V lost 4 bases and J lost 4, with 20 bases in between.

This clonotype was detected a few times. V gene TRBV19 combines with J gene TRBJ1-1; D unclear. The V and J ends lost 6 bases and 5 bases respectively, with 13 bases between them. This CDR3 has 13 residues. Germline assignment: CDR1 LNHDA and CDR2 SQIVND (reference sequence). The CDR3 here is CASRDGLGTEAFF. The CDR3 coding sequence is TGTGCCAGTAGGGACGGCCTAGGAACTGAAGCTTTCTTT.

This clonotype has ten or more counts. This chain uses TRBV5-1 with TRBJ1-1; maybe TRBD1 (5 bases). The CDR3 has 13 residues. V lost 6 bases to trimming and J lost 0 bases, with 9 bases between them. Germline V gene sequence: CDR1 SGHRS, CDR2 YFSETQ. This CDR3 reads CASKGAMNTEAFF. The DNA of the CDR3 is TGCGCCAGCAAAGGGGCCATGAACACTGAAGCTTTCTTT.

This clonotype was observed many times. J is TRBJ1-2 and V is TRBV28; tentative D call: TRBD1 (5 bases). The CDR3 consists of 15 residues. In germline, CDR1 is MDHEN, CDR2 SYDVKM. The germline V and J ends were trimmed by 3 bases and 7 bases, with 18 bases remaining between them. CDR3 sequence (DNA): TGTGCCAGCAGTTTTGGGGGGGGTTCTTTCCGTGGCTACACCTTC. It codes for CASSFGGGSFRGYTF.

This chain joins TRBV2 and TRBJ2-7, with D maybe TRBD2 (6 bases). Between the trimmed V and J ends, which lost 7 bases and 6 bases, there was a span of 10 bases. The CDR3 has 11 amino acids. CDR1 and CDR2 from the germline V gene are SNHLY and FYNNEI. The CDR3 nucleotides are TGTGCCAGCAAAGAGGAGGGCGAGCAGTACTTC. It translates to CASKEEGEQYF.

This clonotype was detected ten times or more. The chain recombines TRBV12-3 or TRBV12-4 with TRBJ2-7, with 7 bases that match TRBD2. Trimming took 8 bases from V and 0 from J; bases not matched to a gene: 4. The CDR3 length is 13 residues. The CDR3 DNA is TGTGCCAGCTATAGCGGGCCCTCCTACGAGCAGTACTTC. As protein: CASYSGPSYEQYF.

This clonotype was detected ten times or more. In DNA, the CDR3 is TGTGCCAGCAGTCAGGGGCTCCAGAAGACCCAGTACTTC. Protein sequence: CASSQGLQKTQYF. The chain links TRBV6-1 to TRBJ2-5, with a weak D call TRBD1 (6 bases). V lost 5 bases, J lost 6 bases, and 13 bases lay in between. Germline V gene sequence: CDR1 MNHNS, CDR2 SASEGT. The CDR3 is made up of 13 amino acids.

This clonotype was counted a single time. V gene TRBV11-1 combines with J gene TRBJ2-7, with D possibly TRBD1 on 7 matching bases. This CDR3 region has 18 residues. In germline, CDR1 is SGHAT, CDR2 FQDESV (reference sequence). The V gene lost 1 base and the J gene lost 0 bases, with 19 bases spanning the gap. DNA of the CDR3: TGTGCCAGCAGCTTAGTTGCCAGGGGGGCCTCAACCTCCTACGAGCAGTACTTC. This sequence encodes CASSLVARGASTSYEQYF.

This sequence joins TRBV12-3 or TRBV12-4 and TRBJ1-2; D is uncertain. The CDR3 has 14 amino acids. V lost 3 bases and J 2 bases, leaving 10 bases between the germline ends. The CDR3 nucleotides are TGTGCCAGCAGTTTCGGCCGGGAAAACTATGGCTACACCTTC. The encoded protein is CASSFGRENYGYTF.

To note about this clonotype: A read error may account for a junction end that differs from germline. The chain couples TRBV6-5 to TRBJ1-1; 9 bases align to TRBD1. This CDR3 contains 16 residues. Germline V gene sequence: CDR1 MNHEY, CDR2 SVGAGI. CDR3 sequence reads: CASSYWDRVPNTDAFF. The DNA for the CDR3 is TGTGCCAGCAGTTACTGGGACAGGGTACCGAACACTGATGCTTTCTTT.

This clonotype appeared a single time. The chain has TRBV29-1 and TRBJ2-5, with 13 nucleotides matching TRBD2. This CDR3 has 17 residues. The J segment lost 4 bases and the V segment lost 6 bases, leaving 14 bases of the junction unmatched. Germline lookup yields CDR1 SQVTM and CDR2 ANQGSEA. DNA for the CDR3: TGCAGCGTGGTGTCGCCCACCAGACTAGCGGGAGGAGAGACCCAGTACTTC. It yields the protein CSVVSPTRLAGGETQYF.

This clonotype was detected many times. The J gene is TRBJ2-5, the V gene TRBV27, with no clear D. Germline V gene sequence: CDR1 MNHEY, CDR2 SMNVEV (reference sequence). V was cut by 2 bases and J by 8 bases, with 12 bases left in between. The CDR3 covers 13 residues. The CDR3 DNA sequence: TGTGCCAGCAGTTTAGATAGTAAGAGTACCCAGTACTTC. This sequence encodes CASSLDSKSTQYF.

About this clonotype: A read error is likely, as this CDR3 ends without the conserved phenylalanine or tryptophan. V and J are TRBV19 and TRBJ1-1; 7 positions match TRBD1. The CDR3 covers 13 residues. Germline trimming cut 6 bases from V and 4 bases from J; bases unmatched to any gene: 5. In germline, CDR1 is LNHDA, CDR2 SQIVND (reference sequence). CDR3 in amino acids: CASRRQGSTEAFL. In DNA form, the CDR3 reads TGTGCCAGTAGGAGACAGGGAAGCACTGAAGCTTTCCTT.

The rearrangement links TRBV28 to TRBJ2-2; perhaps TRBD2 as D (5 bases). Trimming took 0 bases from V and 2 from J, leaving 10 bases between them. The CDR3 consists of 16 residues. Germline CDR1 is MDHEN and CDR2 is SYDVKM. The CDR3 reads CASSLWTKVNTGELFF. The CDR3 DNA reads TGTGCCAGCAGTTTATGGACTAAAGTTAACACCGGGGAGCTGTTTTTT.

This clonotype was recorded at least ten times. CDR3 in DNA: TGTGCCAGCAGACAACGCGGGGTAAGCAATCAGCCCCAGCATTTT. Its translation is CASRQRGVSNQPQHF. The V and J genes are TRBV6-5 and TRBJ1-5; no clear D gene. V was shortened by 6 bases and J by 1 base, with 13 bases between the two germline ends. This CDR3 is built from 15 residues. CDR1 MNHEY and CDR2 SVGAGI come from the germline V gene.

This clonotype has at least ten counts. This chain links TRBV29-1 with TRBJ2-7; D unresolved. This CDR3 spans 13 amino acids. Trimming removed 5 bases from V and 0 bases from J, with 11 bases in between. Germline CDR1 SQVTM, CDR2 ANQGSEA. The CDR3 nucleotides are TGCAGCGTTTCGACCGCTCTCTCCTACGAGCAGTACTTC. Its translation is CSVSTALSYEQYF.

This clonotype was counted many times. V and J are TRBV6-1 and TRBJ2-5, with a weak D call TRBD2 (6 bases). Germline V gives CDR1 MNHNS, CDR2 SASEGT. This CDR3 has 14 residues. Trimming stripped 5 bases from V and 7 bases from J, with 17 bases between. The CDR3 sequence: CASSQGTSPPTQYF. CDR3 DNA sequence: TGTGCCAGCAGTCAAGGGACTTCCCCGCCGACCCAGTACTTC.

This chain links TRBV20-1 with TRBJ1-2; 9 positions agree with TRBD1. The CDR3 sequence is 15 residues long. V gave up 4 bases and J gave up 0 bases; unmatched junction bases: 6. In germline, CDR1 is DFQATT, CDR2 SNEGSKA (reference sequence). CDR3 bases: TGCAGTGCTATCGACAGGGGGGAACCTAACTATGGCTACACCTTC. As protein: CSAIDRGEPNYGYTF.

On this clonotype: A read error may be the cause here, since a much bigger clone is one base away. This chain joins TRBV29-1 and TRBJ2-2; a possible D gene is TRBD2 (5 bases). The CDR3 is 11 residues long. The germline gives CDR1 SQVTM, CDR2 ANQGSEA. CDR3 sequence reads: CSVGAPGELCF. Here the CDR3 DNA reads TGCAGCGTTGGGGCACCCGGGGAGCTGTGTTTT.

V usage is TRBV5-1 and J usage is TRBJ2-7; 7 bases fit TRBD1. Trimming took 6 bases from V and 1 from J; bases not matched to a gene: 7. The CDR3 totals 14 residues. The germline V gene has CDR1 SGHRS and CDR2 YFSETQ. CDR3 amino acids: CASTQGQLSYEQYF. The CDR3 nucleotides read TGCGCCAGCACCCAGGGACAGCTTTCCTACGAGCAGTACTTC.

This clonotype was counted many times. This chain links TRBV29-1 with TRBJ1-2, with 11 bases matching TRBD1. This CDR3 region has 13 residues. V was clipped by 6 bases and J by 7 bases; unmatched bases: 7. Germline lookup yields CDR1 SQVTM and CDR2 ANQGSEA. CDR3 sequence: CSVGGQGAVGYTF. DNA of the CDR3: TGCAGCGTGGGAGGACAGGGGGCTGTTGGCTACACCTTC. The complete variable domain, with remaining parts taken from reference TRBV29-1 and TRBJ1-2, reads SAVISQKPSRDICQRGTSLTIQCQVDSQVTMMFWYRQQPGQSLTLIATANQGSEATYESGFVIDKFPISRPNLTFSTLTVSNMSPEDSSIYLCSVGGQGAVGYTFGSGTRLTVV.

About this clonotype: The junction departs from the called germline gene at one end, perhaps through a read error. The chain is built from TRBV19 and TRBJ1-1; the D is unclear. Germline values: CDR1 LNHDA, CDR2 SQIVND (reference sequence). The CDR3 contains 12 residues. The CDR3 region has the DNA TGTGCCAGCAGCAGGATCCCCACTGAAGCTTGCTTT. It translates to CASSRIPTEACF.